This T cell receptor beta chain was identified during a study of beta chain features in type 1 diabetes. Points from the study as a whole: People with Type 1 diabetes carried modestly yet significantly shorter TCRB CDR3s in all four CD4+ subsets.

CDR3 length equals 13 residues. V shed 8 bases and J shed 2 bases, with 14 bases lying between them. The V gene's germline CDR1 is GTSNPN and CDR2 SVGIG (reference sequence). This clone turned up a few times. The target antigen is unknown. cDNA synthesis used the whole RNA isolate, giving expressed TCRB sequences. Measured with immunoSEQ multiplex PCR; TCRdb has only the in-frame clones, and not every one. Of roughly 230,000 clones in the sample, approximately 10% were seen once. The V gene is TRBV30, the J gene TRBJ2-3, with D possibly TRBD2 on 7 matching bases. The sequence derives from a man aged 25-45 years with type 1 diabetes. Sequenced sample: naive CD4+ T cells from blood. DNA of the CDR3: TGTGCCGGGGGGGCGGGGGTCACAGATACGCAGTATTTT. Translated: CAGGAGVTDTQYF.